This entry lists 21 T cell receptor beta chains sequenced from one sample in a study of cytomegalovirus exposure and HLA in healthy donors. In the PCR, 60 Vbeta and 13 Jbeta primers were used. This table comes from immunoSEQ multiplex PCR, and its TCRdb copy is limited to in-frame clones, with some not included. The repertoire consists of some 200,000 clones, with 9.5% occurring once and the leading ten covering 1% to 1.5%. Input material: PBMCs. These TCRs come from a woman younger than 45 in good health and CMV-seropositive.

This chain links TRBV2 with TRBJ2-3; maybe TRBD1 (6 bases). CDR1 SNHLY and CDR2 FYNNEI come from the germline V gene. The CDR3 spans 16 residues. V shed 3 bases and J shed 0 bases, with 13 bases lying between them. The CDR3 DNA reads as TGTGCCAGCAGTGATTTCAGAGGACAGAGCACAGATACGCAGTATTTT. It codes for CASSDFRGQSTDTQYF.

The V and J genes are TRBV6-1 and TRBJ1-2; tentatively, D is TRBD1 (6 bases). CDR1 is MNHNS and CDR2 is SASEGT in the germline V gene. CDR3 length: 14 residues. V was shortened by 8 bases and J by 4 bases, with 17 bases between the two germline ends. CDR3 bases: TGTGCCAGCCAAGAGGGGGGGGGACTCTATGGCTACACCTTC. This translates into CASQEGGGLYGYTF.

The rearrangement joins TRBV5-1 to TRBJ2-7; 7 bases match TRBD2. Trimming at V came to 1 base and at J to 3 bases, leaving 10 bases not matched to a gene. This CDR3 is 16 amino acids long. CDR1 is SGHRS, CDR2 YFSETQ, per germline. This CDR3 is CASSLKGPTSSYEQYF. The CDR3 DNA reads TGCGCCAGCAGCTTGAAGGGGCCGACTAGCAGCTACGAGCAGTACTTC. Full variable domain (remainder filled in from reference TRBV5-1 and TRBJ2-7): KAGVTQTPRYLIKTRGQQVTLSCSPISGHRSVSWYQQTPGQGLQFLFEYFSETQRNKGNFPGRFSGRQFSNSRSEMNVSTLELGDSALYLCASSLKGPTSSYEQYFGPGTRLTVT.

This clone was picked up many times. V usage is TRBV7-8 and J usage is TRBJ1-5; the match to TRBD1 covers 9 bases. The CDR3 runs to 14 residues. Looked up from germline, CDR1 is SGHVS and CDR2 is FQNEAQ. The J segment lost 6 bases and the V segment lost 4 bases, leaving 4 bases of the junction unmatched. This chain's CDR3 is CASSWSDRGQPQHF. The CDR3 coding sequence is TGTGCCAGCAGCTGGTCGGACAGGGGTCAGCCCCAGCATTTT.

This clone turned up a few times. The chain carries TRBV7-9 and TRBJ1-5, with 8 bases fitting TRBD1. Germline lookup yields CDR1 SEHNR and CDR2 FQNEAQ (reference sequence). The V segment lost 3 bases and the J segment 3 bases; nucleotides outside the gene matches: 10. The CDR3 length is 17 residues. The CDR3 DNA is TGTGCCAGCAGCTTTGCTACCGGGACAGGATTCAATCAGCCCCAGCATTTT. This gives the protein CASSFATGTGFNQPQHF.

This clone was counted only a few times. This sample includes further DNA sequences coding for the same CDR3. V and J are TRBV9 and TRBJ2-1; D ambiguous. The V end lost 2 bases, the J end lost 4 bases, and 4 bases lay between the germline ends. Per the germline V gene, CDR1 is SGDLS and CDR2 is YYNGEE. The CDR3 is 12 amino acids. The CDR3 loop is CASSVLYNEQFF. In DNA, the CDR3 is TGTGCCAGCAGCGTCCTTTACAATGAGCAGTTCTTC.

A few counts support this clone. The chain employs TRBV6-1 and TRBJ2-3; the D is unclear. Trimming left V 10 bases short and J 7 bases short, with 12 bases between. Looked up from germline, CDR1 is MNHNS and CDR2 is SASEGT. The length of the CDR3 is 11 residues. CDR3 loop: CATGSKYTQYF. DNA for the CDR3: TGTGCCACCGGTAGTAAGTATACGCAGTATTTT.

This clone was observed a handful of times. V usage is TRBV5-1 and J usage is TRBJ2-1; no reliable D call. The CDR3 sequence is 15 residues long. V shed 1 base and J shed 7 bases, with 15 bases lying between them. Germline lookup yields CDR1 SGHRS and CDR2 YFSETQ. The CDR3 nucleotides read TGCGCCAGCAGCTTGAAAACAGTTAGGTATAATGAGCAGTTCTTC. Translation: CASSLKTVRYNEQFF.

The CDR3 DNA sequence: TGCGCCAGCCAGGGTGAAAAACTGTTTTTT. This gives the protein CASQGEKLFF. The rearrangement links TRBV5-1 to TRBJ1-4; TRBD1 is a possible D gene (5 bases). Trimming cost V 7 bases and J 7 bases, with 5 bases left between them. In germline, CDR1 is SGHRS, CDR2 YFSETQ. The CDR3 sequence is 10 residues long.

This chain uses TRBV9 with TRBJ2-5; 9 bases map to TRBD1. This CDR3 region has 19 residues. With 0 bases clipped from V and 2 bases from J, the junction kept 14 bases outside the gene matches. The germline gives CDR1 SGDLS, CDR2 YYNGEE. CDR3 loop: CASSVAPGQGGGPQETQYF. CDR3 nucleotides: TGTGCCAGCAGCGTAGCCCCGGGACAGGGAGGAGGGCCTCAAGAGACCCAGTACTTC.

The chain employs TRBV6-1 and TRBJ1-4; D unresolved. This CDR3 comprises 15 residues. Trimming stripped 5 bases from V and 3 bases from J, with 13 bases between. Germline lookup yields CDR1 MNHNS and CDR2 SASEGT. This CDR3 is CASSSRGSANEKLFF. CDR3 coding DNA: TGTGCCAGCAGTTCCCGCGGGAGCGCTAATGAAAAACTGTTTTTT.

V usage is TRBV11-2 and J usage is TRBJ2-3, with unresolved D. The CDR3 is 15 residues long. Trimming left V 1 base short and J 1 base short, with 9 bases between. Germline V gene data show CDR1 as SGHAT and CDR2 as FQNNGV. The CDR3 DNA sequence: TGTGCCAGCAGCTTAGTAGTGGCGGGCACAGATACGCAGTATTTT. Its translation: CASSLVVAGTDTQYF.

This clone was detected only a few times. This chain connects TRBV19 to TRBJ2-7; 7 bases align to TRBD2. In germline, CDR1 is LNHDA, CDR2 SQIVND (reference sequence). V lost 8 bases and J lost 3; bases outside the gene matches: 10. CDR3 size: 14 residues. CDR3 bases: TGTGCCAGTTCCCCGGGGGAGCGGGGCTACGAGCAGTACTTC. This sequence encodes CASSPGERGYEQYF.

The genes are TRBV7-3 and TRBJ1-6; the match to TRBD1 covers 10 bases. V trimming: 4 bases; J trimming: 9 bases; junction bases outside the gene matches: 6. CDR1 SGHTA and CDR2 FQGTGA come from the germline V gene. This CDR3 region has 15 residues. CDR3 in DNA: TGTGCCAGCAGCTGGACAGGGGGTATAGGTTCACCCCTCCACTTT. Its translation: CASSWTGGIGSPLHF.

The V call is TRBV5-6, the J call TRBJ1-4; no clear D. Germline V gene lookup returns CDR1 SGHDT and CDR2 YYEEEE. V was shortened by 0 bases and J by 5 bases, with 17 bases between the two germline ends. The CDR3 has 17 residues. The CDR3 sequence: CASSLAGAGGRNEKLFF. The CDR3, as DNA: TGTGCCAGCAGCTTGGCCGGAGCGGGCGGAAGGAATGAAAAACTGTTTTTT.

The rearrangement links TRBV21-1 to TRBJ2-7; TRBD2 reflects the table's D call only, with no check against the DNA. TRBV21-1 is deemed a pseudogene. CDR3 length equals 17 residues. As DNA, the CDR3 is TGTGCCAGCAGCAAAGCGCTTTTACTAGCGGGCCCTTACGAGCAGTACTTC. Its protein is CASSKALLLAGPYEQYF.

This clone occurred a few times. The chain employs TRBV18 and TRBJ2-7; 8 positions agree with TRBD1. The CDR3 has 14 residues. V dropped 4 bases and J dropped 2; count of bases not matched to a gene: 4. Per germline, CDR1 KGHSH and CDR2 LQKENI. The CDR3 here is CASSRTGFAYEQYF. The CDR3 DNA reads TGTGCCAGCTCACGGACAGGGTTTGCCTACGAGCAGTACTTC.

The V gene is TRBV5-1, the J gene TRBJ2-1; D might be TRBD2 (6 bases). CDR1 is SGHRS, CDR2 YFSETQ, per germline. Trimming shortened V by 0 bases and J by 4 bases, and 14 bases separated the two germline ends. The CDR3 is 16 residues long. The DNA for the CDR3 is TGCGCCAGCAGCTTGGGATACGCGGGGAAATACAATGAGCAGTTCTTC. Its protein is CASSLGYAGKYNEQFF.

The chain joins TRBV7-2 to TRBJ1-2, with TRBD1 as a possible D gene (5 bases). The CDR3 covers 14 residues. V was trimmed by 5 bases and J by 4 bases, leaving 14 bases between them. Germline V gene lookup returns CDR1 SGHTA and CDR2 FQGNSA. The CDR3 bases are TGTGCCAGCAGCCCCCGCCAGGGAGGCTATGGCTACACCTTC. Translating gives CASSPRQGGYGYTF.

This clone was found a few times. The rearrangement links TRBV2 to TRBJ2-1, with a weak D call TRBD2 (5 bases). CDR3 size: 13 residues. Germline CDR1 reads SNHLY; CDR2 reads FYNNEI. The V and J ends lost 4 bases and 6 bases respectively, with 10 bases between them. The CDR3 DNA is TGTGCCAGCAGTGCAGAGCGGAGCAATGAGCAGTTCTTC. Amino acid sequence: CASSAERSNEQFF.

The sample holds a few counts of this clone. The rearrangement uses TRBV5-1 and TRBJ2-5; 14 bases match TRBD2. CDR1 is SGHRS and CDR2 is YFSETQ in the germline V gene. The CDR3 covers 18 residues. Losses at the gene ends were 5 bases for V and 0 bases for J; bases not matched to a gene: 9. The CDR3 DNA reads TGCGCCAGCAGTGGCGGACTAGCGGGAGGCCCGTACCAAGAGACCCAGTACTTC. This codes for CASSGGLAGGPYQETQYF.